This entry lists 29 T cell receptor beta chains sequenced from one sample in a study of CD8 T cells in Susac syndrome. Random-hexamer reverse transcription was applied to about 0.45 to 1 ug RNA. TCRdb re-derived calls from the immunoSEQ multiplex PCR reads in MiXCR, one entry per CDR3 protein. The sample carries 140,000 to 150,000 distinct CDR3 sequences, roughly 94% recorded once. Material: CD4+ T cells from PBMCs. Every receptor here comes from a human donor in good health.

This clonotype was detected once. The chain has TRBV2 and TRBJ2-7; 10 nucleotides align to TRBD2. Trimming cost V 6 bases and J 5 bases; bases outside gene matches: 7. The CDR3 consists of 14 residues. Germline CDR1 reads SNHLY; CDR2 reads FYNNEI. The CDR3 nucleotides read TGTGCCAGCAGAGGGCTAGCGGGAGTTAACGAGCAGTACTTC. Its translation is CASRGLAGVNEQYF.

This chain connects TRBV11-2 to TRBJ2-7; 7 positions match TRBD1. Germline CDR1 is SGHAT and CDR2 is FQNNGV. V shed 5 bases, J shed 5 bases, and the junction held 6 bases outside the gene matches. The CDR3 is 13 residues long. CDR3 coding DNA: TGTGCCAGCAGCCCGCGACAGGGCCACGAGCAGTACTTC. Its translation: CASSPRQGHEQYF.

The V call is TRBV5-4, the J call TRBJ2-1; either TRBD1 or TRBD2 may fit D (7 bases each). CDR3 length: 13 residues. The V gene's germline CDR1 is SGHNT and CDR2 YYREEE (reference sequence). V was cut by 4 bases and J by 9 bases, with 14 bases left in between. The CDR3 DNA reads TGTGCCAGCAGCCGCGACAGGGAGGGTGAGCAGTTCTTC. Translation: CASSRDREGEQFF.

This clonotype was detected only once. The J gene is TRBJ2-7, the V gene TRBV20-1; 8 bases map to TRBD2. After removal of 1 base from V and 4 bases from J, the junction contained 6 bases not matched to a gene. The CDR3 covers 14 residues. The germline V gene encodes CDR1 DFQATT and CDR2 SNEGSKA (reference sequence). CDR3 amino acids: CSARVSGSSYEQYF. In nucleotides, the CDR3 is TGCAGTGCTAGAGTGAGCGGGAGTAGTTACGAGCAGTACTTC.

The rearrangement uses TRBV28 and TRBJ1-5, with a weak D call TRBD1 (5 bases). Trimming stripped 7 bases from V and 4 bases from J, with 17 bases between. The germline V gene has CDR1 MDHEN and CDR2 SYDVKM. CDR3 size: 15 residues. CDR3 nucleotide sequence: TGTGCCAGCAACCCGCTAGACAGAAATAATCAGCCCCAGCATTTT. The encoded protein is CASNPLDRNNQPQHF.

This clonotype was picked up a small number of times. DNA of the CDR3: TGTGCCTGGAGGGGACTTGTGGATACGCAGTATTTT. Protein: CAWRGLVDTQYF. This chain uses TRBV30 with TRBJ2-3; D might be TRBD2 (6 bases). The CDR3 totals 12 residues. CDR1 is GTSNPN and CDR2 is SVGIG in the germline V gene (reference sequence). Between the trimmed V and J ends, which lost 3 bases and 6 bases, there was a span of 10 bases.

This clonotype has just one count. CDR3: CASSVDRETQYF. The CDR3 DNA follows: TGTGCCAGCAGCGTAGACAGGGAGACCCAGTACTTC. V and J are TRBV9 and TRBJ2-5; a weak D match, TRBD1 (5 bases). The germline V gene has CDR1 SGDLS and CDR2 YYNGEE. The CDR3 covers 12 residues. Trimming took 0 bases from V and 5 from J, leaving 5 bases between them.

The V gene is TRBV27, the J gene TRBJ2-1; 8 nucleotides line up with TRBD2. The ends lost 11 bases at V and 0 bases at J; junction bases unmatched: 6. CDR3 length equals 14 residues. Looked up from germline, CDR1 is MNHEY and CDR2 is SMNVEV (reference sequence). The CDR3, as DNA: TGTGCCGGCCGGGGGACTAGCTCCTACAATGAGCAGTTCTTC. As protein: CAGRGTSSYNEQFF.

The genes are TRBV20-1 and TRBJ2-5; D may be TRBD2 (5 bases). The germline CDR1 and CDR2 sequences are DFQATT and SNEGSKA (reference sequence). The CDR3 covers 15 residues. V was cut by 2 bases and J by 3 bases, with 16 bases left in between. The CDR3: CSARNTRPPKETQYF. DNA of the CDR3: TGCAGTGCTAGAAATACTAGGCCCCCAAAAGAGACCCAGTACTTC.

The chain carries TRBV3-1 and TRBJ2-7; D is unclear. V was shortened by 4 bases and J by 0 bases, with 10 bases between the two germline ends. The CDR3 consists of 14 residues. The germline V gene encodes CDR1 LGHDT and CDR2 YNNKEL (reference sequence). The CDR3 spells CASSLRRTSYEQYF. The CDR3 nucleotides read TGTGCCAGCAGCCTTAGGCGGACCTCCTACGAGCAGTACTTC.

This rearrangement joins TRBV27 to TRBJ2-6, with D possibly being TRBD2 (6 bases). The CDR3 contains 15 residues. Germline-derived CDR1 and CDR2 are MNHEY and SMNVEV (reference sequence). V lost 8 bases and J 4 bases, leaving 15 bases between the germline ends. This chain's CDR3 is CASRKAGYGANVLTF. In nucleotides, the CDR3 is TGTGCCAGCCGAAAGGCGGGGTACGGGGCCAACGTCCTGACTTTC.

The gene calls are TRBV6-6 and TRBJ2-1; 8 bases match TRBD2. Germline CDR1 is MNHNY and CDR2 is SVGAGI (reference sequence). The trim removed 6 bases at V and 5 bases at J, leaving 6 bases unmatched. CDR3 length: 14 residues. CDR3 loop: CASSLGTRNNEQFF. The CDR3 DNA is TGTGCCAGCAGCCTCGGGACTAGGAACAATGAGCAGTTCTTC.

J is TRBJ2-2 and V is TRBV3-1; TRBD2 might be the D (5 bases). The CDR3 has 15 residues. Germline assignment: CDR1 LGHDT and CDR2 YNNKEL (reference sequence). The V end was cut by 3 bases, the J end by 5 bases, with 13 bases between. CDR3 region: CASSQATGSTGELFF. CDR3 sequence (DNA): TGTGCCAGCAGCCAGGCCACGGGGAGTACCGGGGAGCTGTTTTTT.

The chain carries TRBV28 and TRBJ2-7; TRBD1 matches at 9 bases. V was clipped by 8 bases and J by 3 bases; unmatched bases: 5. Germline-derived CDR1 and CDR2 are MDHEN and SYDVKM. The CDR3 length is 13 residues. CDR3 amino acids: CASDSTGGYEQYF. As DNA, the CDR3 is TGTGCCAGCGATTCGACAGGGGGCTACGAGCAGTACTTC.

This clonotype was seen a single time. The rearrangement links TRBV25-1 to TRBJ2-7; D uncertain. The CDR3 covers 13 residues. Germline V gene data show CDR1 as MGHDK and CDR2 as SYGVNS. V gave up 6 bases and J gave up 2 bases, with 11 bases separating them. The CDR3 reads CASRETKAYEQYF. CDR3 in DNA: TGTGCCAGCAGGGAAACAAAGGCCTACGAGCAGTACTTC.

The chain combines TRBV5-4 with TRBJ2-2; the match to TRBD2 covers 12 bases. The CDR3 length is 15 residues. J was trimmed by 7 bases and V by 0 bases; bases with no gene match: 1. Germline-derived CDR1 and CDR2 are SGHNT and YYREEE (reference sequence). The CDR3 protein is CASSLGLAGDGELFF. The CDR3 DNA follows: TGTGCCAGCAGCTTGGGACTAGCGGGAGACGGGGAGCTGTTTTTT.

The DNA for the CDR3 is TGTGCCAGCAGCTCCCACAGGGGAAAACTGTTTTTT. Protein product: CASSSHRGKLFF. The rearrangement links TRBV7-8 to TRBJ1-4; 7 bases are shared with TRBD1. The germline V gene has CDR1 SGHVS and CDR2 FQNEAQ. The CDR3 has 12 residues. V was clipped by 4 bases and J by 10 bases; unmatched bases: 3.

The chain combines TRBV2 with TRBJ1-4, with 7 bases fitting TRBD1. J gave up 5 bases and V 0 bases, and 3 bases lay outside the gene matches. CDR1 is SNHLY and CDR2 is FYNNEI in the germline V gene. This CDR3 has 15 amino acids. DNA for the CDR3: TGTGCCAGCAGTGAAGCGCGGGGACAGAATGAAAAACTGTTTTTT. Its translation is CASSEARGQNEKLFF.

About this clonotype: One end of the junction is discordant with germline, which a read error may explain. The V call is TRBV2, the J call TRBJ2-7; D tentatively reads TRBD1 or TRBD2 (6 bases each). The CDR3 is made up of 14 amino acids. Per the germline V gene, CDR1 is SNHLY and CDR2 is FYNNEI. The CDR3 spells CASGEGNRGQRQYF. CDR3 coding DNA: TGTGCCAGCGGTGAGGGGAATCGGGGGCAGAGGCAGTACTTC.

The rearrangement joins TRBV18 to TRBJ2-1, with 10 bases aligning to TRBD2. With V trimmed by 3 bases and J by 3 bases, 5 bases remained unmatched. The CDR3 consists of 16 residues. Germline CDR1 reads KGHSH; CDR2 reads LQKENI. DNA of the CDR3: TGTGCCAGCTCACCTCCAGGGACTAGCGACTACAATGAGCAGTTCTTC. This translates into CASSPPGTSDYNEQFF.

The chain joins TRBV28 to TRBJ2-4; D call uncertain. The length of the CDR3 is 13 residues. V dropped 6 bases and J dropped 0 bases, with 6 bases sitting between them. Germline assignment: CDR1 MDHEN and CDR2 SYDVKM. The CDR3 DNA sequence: TGTGCCAGCAGGAAGTTAGCCAAAAACATTCAGTACTTC. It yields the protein CASRKLAKNIQYF. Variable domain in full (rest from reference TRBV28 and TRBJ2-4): DVKVTQSSRYLVKRTGEKVFLECVQDMDHENMFWYRQDPGLGLRLIYFSYDVKMKEKGDIPEGYSVSREKKERFSLILESASTNQTSMYLCASRKLAKNIQYFGAGTRLSVL.

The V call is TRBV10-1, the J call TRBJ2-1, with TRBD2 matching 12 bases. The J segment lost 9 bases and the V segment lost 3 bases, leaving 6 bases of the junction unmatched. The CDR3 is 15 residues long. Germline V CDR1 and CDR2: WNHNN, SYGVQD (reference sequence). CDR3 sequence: CASSDGLAGGFEQFF. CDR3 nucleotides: TGCGCCAGCAGTGATGGGCTAGCGGGAGGGTTTGAGCAGTTCTTC.

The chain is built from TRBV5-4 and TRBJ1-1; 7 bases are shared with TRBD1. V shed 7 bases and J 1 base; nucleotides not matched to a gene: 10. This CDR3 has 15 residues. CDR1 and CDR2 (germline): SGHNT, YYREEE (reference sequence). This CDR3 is CASGAGGRRNTEAFF. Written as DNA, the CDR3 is TGTGCCAGCGGGGCAGGGGGAAGGAGGAACACTGAAGCTTTCTTT. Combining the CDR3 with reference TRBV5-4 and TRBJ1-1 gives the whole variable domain ETGVTQSPTHLIKTRGQQVTLRCSSQSGHNTVSWYQQALGQGPQFIFQYYREEENGRGNFPPRFSGLQFPNYSSELNVNALELDDSALYLCASGAGGRRNTEAFFGQGTRLTVV.

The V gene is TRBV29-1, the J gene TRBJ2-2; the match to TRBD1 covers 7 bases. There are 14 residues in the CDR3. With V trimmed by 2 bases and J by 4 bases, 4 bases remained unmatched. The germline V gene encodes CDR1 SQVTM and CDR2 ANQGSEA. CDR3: CSVEWGQSTGELFF. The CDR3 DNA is TGCAGCGTTGAATGGGGACAGTCCACCGGGGAGCTGTTTTTT.

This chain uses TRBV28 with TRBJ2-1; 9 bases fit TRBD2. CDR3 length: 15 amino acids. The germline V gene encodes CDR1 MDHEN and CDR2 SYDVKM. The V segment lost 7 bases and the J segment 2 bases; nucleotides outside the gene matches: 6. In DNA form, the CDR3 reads TGTGCCAGCACCTTAGCGGGAGCACCCTACAATGAGCAGTTCTTC. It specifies CASTLAGAPYNEQFF.

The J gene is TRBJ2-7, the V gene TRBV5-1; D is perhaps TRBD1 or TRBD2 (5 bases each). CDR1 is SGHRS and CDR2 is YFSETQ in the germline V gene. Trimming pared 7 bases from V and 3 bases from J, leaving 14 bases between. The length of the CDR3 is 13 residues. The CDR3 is CASLREGFYEQYF. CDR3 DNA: TGCGCCAGCCTGCGAGAGGGGTTCTACGAGCAGTACTTC.

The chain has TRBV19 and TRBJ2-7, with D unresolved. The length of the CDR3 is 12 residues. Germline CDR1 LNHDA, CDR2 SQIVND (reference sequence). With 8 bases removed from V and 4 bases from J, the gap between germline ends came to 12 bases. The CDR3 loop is CASGLVGYEQYF. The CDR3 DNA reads TGTGCCAGTGGCCTTGTGGGTTACGAGCAGTACTTC.

The CDR3 loop reads CASGNPGGGEAFF. The CDR3 DNA reads TGCGCCAGCGGCAACCCGGGTGGAGGTGAAGCTTTCTTT. The J gene is TRBJ1-1, the V gene TRBV5-1, with unresolved D. This CDR3 contains 13 residues. The V gene's germline CDR1 is SGHRS and CDR2 YFSETQ. V was pared by 7 bases and J by 7 bases, with 17 bases between.

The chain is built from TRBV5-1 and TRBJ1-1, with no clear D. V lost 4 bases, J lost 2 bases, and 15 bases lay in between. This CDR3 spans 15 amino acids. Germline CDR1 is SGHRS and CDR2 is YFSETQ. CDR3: CASSQPRGENTEAFF. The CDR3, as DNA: TGCGCCAGCAGCCAGCCTAGAGGCGAAAACACTGAAGCTTTCTTT. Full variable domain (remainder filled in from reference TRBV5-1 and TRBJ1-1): KAGVTQTPRYLIKTRGQQVTLSCSPISGHRSVSWYQQTPGQGLQFLFEYFSETQRNKGNFPGRFSGRQFSNSRSEMNVSTLELGDSALYLCASSQPRGENTEAFFGQGTRLTVV.